The present T cell receptor (beta chain) was sequenced within a study of T cell repertoires in cytomegalovirus infection. Study-level background: Use of recently identified HLA-C-restricted and well-studied HLA-B-restricted CMV epitopes was part of the study. Study-wide results and limits: Of the TCR beta families, the public ones yielded a cumulative frequency that identified carriers of CMV plus the relevant HLA.

One entry per CDR3 protein, called by TCRdb with MiXCR from the reads. The sample holds around 750,000 distinct CDR3 sequences, approximately 30% seen once. In this sample, this clonotype turned up once. Its antigen is still unknown. Germline lookup yields CDR1 SGHVS and CDR2 FNYEAQ. Deletions cut 5 bases from V and 0 bases from J, with 22 bases between. The CDR3 has 18 residues. The source is a human donor in good health (CMV status not recorded). Some clones in this sample may be carry-over from other donors' samples. This sample comprised cultured CD8+ T cells from PBMCs, obtained from culture after CMV antigen stimulation. This chain links TRBV7-6 with TRBJ1-1, with D perhaps matching TRBD1 (6 bases). CDR3 protein: CASSQGYRDTRLNTEAFF. The CDR3 nucleotides read TGTGCCAGCAGCCAGGGGTACCGGGACACCCGATTGAACACTGAAGCTTTCTTT.